The 18 T cell receptor beta chains reported below all come from one sample, sequenced in a study of cytomegalovirus exposure and HLA in healthy donors. The PCR was carried out with 60 Vbeta primers and 13 Jbeta primers. Only in-frame clones appear in the TCRdb table, and some are missing; sequencing was by immunoSEQ multiplex PCR. The repertoire table contains tens of thousands of clones. Sequences were obtained from PBMCs. The receptor set was obtained from a male donor in good health and CMV-seronegative.

Points on this clone: At one boundary the junction diverges from the germline segment, which might be a read error. CDR3 DNA sequence: TGTGCCAGTAGTATAGAGACAGCCTCCGACAATGAGCAGTTCTTC. This sequence encodes CASSIETASDNEQFF. This chain uses TRBV19 with TRBJ2-1, with TRBD1 as a possible D gene (5 bases). The length of the CDR3 is 15 residues. Germline CDR1 LNHDA, CDR2 SQIVND (reference sequence).

The chain uses TRBV28 and TRBJ2-7, with D tentatively TRBD1 (5 bases). V lost 6 bases and J 3 bases, leaving 12 bases between the germline ends. Germline CDR1 is MDHEN and CDR2 is SYDVKM. The CDR3 is 13 amino acids. The CDR3: CASSLTGYYEQYF. In DNA form, the CDR3 reads TGTGCCAGCAGCCTAACAGGTTACTACGAGCAGTACTTC.

The chain is built from TRBV10-3 and TRBJ2-5, with D tentatively TRBD2 (6 bases). With 2 bases removed from V and 2 bases from J, the gap between germline ends came to 18 bases. The germline CDR1 and CDR2 sequences are ENHRY and SYGVKD. The CDR3 has 17 residues. CDR3 DNA: TGTGCCATCAGTGAGCCACCGGGACTCCCTGGACAAGAGACCCAGTACTTC. It yields the protein CAISEPPGLPGQETQYF.

The rearrangement links TRBV7-9 to TRBJ1-2, with TRBD1 matching 7 bases. The V gene end was trimmed by 5 bases and the J gene end by 5 bases; junction bases not matched to a gene: 8. Germline V lookup: CDR1 SEHNR, CDR2 FQNEAQ (reference sequence). The length of the CDR3 is 14 residues. CDR3 region: CASSPRDSVYGYTF. Here the CDR3 DNA reads TGTGCCAGCAGCCCGCGGGACAGCGTATATGGCTACACCTTC.

The chain combines TRBV9 with TRBJ2-1; the D gene is possibly TRBD2 (6 bases). The germline V gene has CDR1 SGDLS and CDR2 YYNGEE. V lost 4 bases and J 5 bases, leaving 28 bases between the germline ends. CDR3 length: 19 amino acids. CDR3: CASSPELISRRAGDNEQFF. The CDR3 DNA follows: TGTGCCAGCAGCCCGGAATTGATTAGCCGTAGAGCGGGTGACAATGAGCAGTTCTTC.

This sequence joins TRBV7-2 and TRBJ2-7; TRBD2 matches at 7 bases. The CDR3 extends over 15 amino acids. From germline, CDR1 is SGHTA and CDR2 FQGNSA. The V gene end was trimmed by 1 base and the J gene end by 2 bases; junction bases not matched to a gene: 5. Here the CDR3 reads CASSLGAAGPYEQYF. The CDR3 nucleotides are TGTGCCAGCAGCTTAGGGGCAGCGGGGCCCTACGAGCAGTACTTC.

This chain uses TRBV27 with TRBJ1-5, with 8 bases matching TRBD1. J gave up 4 bases and V 5 bases, and 4 bases lay outside the gene matches. From germline, CDR1 is MNHEY and CDR2 SMNVEV (reference sequence). The CDR3 has 14 residues. The CDR3 reads CASSPDRGNQPQHF. CDR3 bases: TGTGCCAGCAGTCCAGACAGGGGAAATCAGCCCCAGCATTTT.

This chain links TRBV10-3 with TRBJ1-1; TRBD1 aligns across 8 bases. J lost 5 bases, V lost 10 bases, and 12 bases had no gene match. The CDR3 has 14 residues. Germline CDR1 ENHRY, CDR2 SYGVKD. CDR3 region: CATRNGQGETEAFF. The CDR3 nucleotides read TGTGCCACCCGGAATGGACAGGGCGAGACTGAAGCTTTCTTT.

The CDR3 nucleotides are TGCGCCAGCAGTGAGGCAGGGGGTGGGGAGCAGTACTTC. Amino acid sequence: CASSEAGGGEQYF. The chain recombines TRBV10-2 with TRBJ2-7, with 7 bases matching TRBD1. This CDR3 spans 13 amino acids. CDR1 and CDR2 from the germline V gene are WSHSY and SAAADI. Losses at the gene ends were 2 bases for V and 7 bases for J; bases not matched to a gene: 5.

This sequence joins TRBV4-1 and TRBJ1-1; D not certain. CDR3 size: 15 residues. The V and J ends lost 0 bases and 2 bases respectively, with 10 bases between them. Germline-derived CDR1 and CDR2 are MGHRA and YSYEKL. The CDR3, as DNA: TGCGCCAGCAGCCAAGAGTTGGCCGCAAACACTGAAGCTTTCTTT. It translates to CASSQELAANTEAFF.

This sequence joins TRBV7-2 and TRBJ1-1; D might be TRBD1 (5 bases). V was pared by 5 bases and J by 1 base, with 8 bases between. Germline V CDR1 and CDR2: SGHTA, FQGNSA. The CDR3 contains 13 residues. The CDR3: CASSIDRNTEAFF. The DNA of the CDR3 is TGTGCCAGCAGCATTGACAGGAACACTGAAGCTTTCTTT.

This chain links TRBV5-4 with TRBJ2-1; possibly TRBD2 for D (5 bases). CDR1 is SGHNT, CDR2 YYREEE, per germline (reference sequence). The V end lost 0 bases, the J end lost 4 bases, and 11 bases lay between the germline ends. The CDR3 covers 15 residues. The CDR3: CASSLGLRGYNEQFF. The CDR3 DNA follows: TGTGCCAGCAGCTTGGGGCTACGGGGATACAATGAGCAGTTCTTC. The entire variable domain, with the rest obtained from reference TRBV5-4 and TRBJ2-1, is as follows: ETGVTQSPTHLIKTRGQQVTLRCSSQSGHNTVSWYQQALGQGPQFIFQYYREEENGRGNFPPRFSGLQFPNYSSELNVNALELDDSALYLCASSLGLRGYNEQFFGPGTRLTVL.

J is TRBJ1-3 and V is TRBV5-6, with D unclear. The germline V and J ends were trimmed by 3 bases and 4 bases, with 14 bases remaining between them. The CDR3 is 15 amino acids. The germline V gene has CDR1 SGHDT and CDR2 YYEEEE. This CDR3 reads CASSWRNGCGNTIYF. CDR3 nucleotides: TGTGCCAGCAGCTGGAGAAATGGTTGCGGAAACACCATATATTTT.

The CDR3 protein is CASSPTGTEAFF. The CDR3 DNA is TGTGCCAGCAGCCCGACGGGGACTGAAGCTTTCTTT. The chain is built from TRBV7-2 and TRBJ1-1; D remains ambiguous. Germline V CDR1 and CDR2: SGHTA, FQGNSA. V lost 5 bases and J 5 bases, leaving 9 bases between the germline ends. The CDR3 runs 12 residues.

The rearrangement uses TRBV6-1 and TRBJ2-7; TRBD1 aligns across 8 bases. Looked up from germline, CDR1 is MNHNS and CDR2 is SASEGT. The J segment lost 3 bases and the V segment lost 6 bases, leaving 7 bases of the junction unmatched. The CDR3 extends over 14 amino acids. DNA for the CDR3: TGTGCCAGCAGCAAACAGGGGGTGGACTACGAGCAGTACTTC. Its protein product is CASSKQGVDYEQYF.

The V call is TRBV6-6, the J call TRBJ1-4; possible D gene TRBD1, 5 bases. The length of the CDR3 is 15 residues. V was clipped by 5 bases and J by 7 bases, with 17 bases between them. Germline V lookup: CDR1 MNHNY, CDR2 SVGAGI (reference sequence). The CDR3 DNA sequence: TGTGCCAGCAGTGGGTCGGGGGAGGGAGGTGAAAAACTGTTTTTT. Translation gives CASSGSGEGGEKLFF.

V and J are TRBV7-8 and TRBJ2-7; D might be TRBD1 (5 bases). CDR1 and CDR2 from the germline V gene are SGHVS and FQNEAQ. The CDR3 covers 13 residues. The V end was cut by 8 bases, the J end by 0 bases, with 11 bases between. CDR3 nucleotide sequence: TGTGCCAGCGCCCTAGGGGACTCCTACGAGCAGTACTTC. Translation gives CASALGDSYEQYF.

This chain connects TRBV5-8 to TRBJ2-7; 10 positions match TRBD1. Unmatched junction bases numbered 2, after V lost 0 bases and J lost 2 bases. The CDR3 is made up of 15 amino acids. Germline CDR1 SGHTS, CDR2 YDEGEE. CDR3 amino acids: CASSLAGTGAYEQYF. DNA of the CDR3: TGTGCCAGCAGCTTGGCGGGGACAGGGGCCTACGAGCAGTACTTC.